This TCR beta chain came from a study of blood T cells in healthy people across ages. V lost 6 bases and J 3 bases, leaving 22 bases between the germline ends. The germline V gene encodes CDR1 SGHAT and CDR2 FQNNGV. The CDR3 covers 17 residues. Then a second PCR, running about 7 to 11 cycles, was carried out with a sample-barcoded 5' primer and a J-beta primer mix. MiXCR was run by TCRdb on the 5' RACE reads, yielding one entry per CDR3 protein. The sample lists under 2,000,000 distinct CDR3 sequences, about 50% occurring once. The specimen sequenced was blood. The V and J genes are TRBV11-2 and TRBJ2-3; the D call may be TRBD1 or TRBD2 (8 bases each). The source is a woman between 35 and 50 years old in good health. DNA of the CDR3: TGTGCCAGCAGATTTAAGACAGGGGCGGGAGGTACAGATACGCAGTATTTT. It yields the protein CASRFKTGAGGTDTQYF.